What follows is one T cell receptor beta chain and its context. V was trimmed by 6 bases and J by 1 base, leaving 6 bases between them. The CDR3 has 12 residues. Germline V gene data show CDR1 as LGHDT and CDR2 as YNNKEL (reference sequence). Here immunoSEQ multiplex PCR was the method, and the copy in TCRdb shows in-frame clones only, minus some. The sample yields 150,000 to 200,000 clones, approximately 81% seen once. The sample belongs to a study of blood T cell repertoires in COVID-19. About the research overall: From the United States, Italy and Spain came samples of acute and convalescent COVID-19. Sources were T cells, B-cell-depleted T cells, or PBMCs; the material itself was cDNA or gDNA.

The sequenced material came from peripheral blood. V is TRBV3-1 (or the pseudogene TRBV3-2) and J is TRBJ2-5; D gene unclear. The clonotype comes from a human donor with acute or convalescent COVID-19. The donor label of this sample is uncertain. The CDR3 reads CASRAFQETQYF. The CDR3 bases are TGTGCCAGCAGGGCCTTCCAAGAGACCCAGTACTTC.